A selection of T cell receptor beta chains follows, all from one sample in a study of graft-versus-host responses after intestinal transplantation. Repertoires were generated with immunoSEQ multiplex PCR, while TCRdb's copy carries only in-frame clones and drops some. The data show approximately 100,000 clones, around 86% seen once. The input for sequencing was PBMCs, taken 255 days after intestinal transplant. The receptors were sampled from a human patient who received an intestinal transplant, so some T cells may come from the graft donor. The CDR3 runs from the conserved cysteine through the conserved F or W. The D gene is left open where the match is weak.

d_gene,j_gene,v_gene,CDR3aa
TRBD1,TRBJ1-2,TRBV14,CASSFNTPGGDGYTF
TRBD1,TRBJ2-1,TRBV7-6,CASSRGQGDYNEQFF
TRBD1,TRBJ1-2,TRBV29-1,CSVGTGVIGYTF
TRBD2,TRBJ2-1,TRBV19,CASSLSGRANEQFF
TRBD1,TRBJ1-4,TRBV5-1,CASGTGMATNEKLFF
TRBD1,TRBJ1-1,TRBV9,CASSLQGLQNTEAFF
.,TRBJ2-1,TRBV6-6,CASSLWSGNEQFF
TRBD1,TRBJ2-1,TRBV7-3,CASSLYWDREFNEQFF
.,TRBJ2-5,TRBV28,CASSWGRDGQETQYF
.,TRBJ2-7,TRBV5-6,CASSLFYEQYF
TRBD1,TRBJ1-1,TRBV27,CATRQGVTEAFF
.,TRBJ1-6,TRBV7-6,CASSFGTTDSPLHF